The clone carrying this T cell receptor beta chain was seen repeatedly, ten times or more. The data derive from a study of T cells in Graves' hyperthyroidism and ophthalmopathy. Amplification yielded TCR beta CDR3 regions, with RNA transcripts as the source. RT-PCR in the first round (using the HTBI primer set) targeted the TCR CDR3. Each CDR3 protein gets one entry after TCRdb re-called the multiplex PCR reads with MiXCR. Among about 200,000 distinct CDR3 sequences listed, around 17% were seen once. Trimming took 3 bases from V and 6 from J, leaving 8 bases between them. From germline, CDR1 is MDHEN and CDR2 SYDVKM. The length of the CDR3 is 12 residues.

The chain has TRBV28 and TRBJ1-1; no reliable D call. The TCR originated in a woman aged 45-59 years with Graves' hyperthyroidism. Sequencing was done on a sample of blood. The CDR3 DNA reads TGTGCCAGCAGTTTGGGAACGTCTGAAGCTTTCTTT. It codes for CASSLGTSEAFF.